The 2 T cell receptor beta chains below were found in one sample sequenced in a study of cytomegalovirus exposure and HLA in healthy donors. Produced via immunoSEQ multiplex PCR; TCRdb's table is partial and in-frame only. Of more than 300,000 clones listed, just over 85% are singletons. Sequenced sample: PBMCs. The receptors come from a woman aged 18-29 years in good health and CMV-seronegative.

The J gene is TRBJ2-5, the V gene TRBV5-1, with D possibly matching TRBD1 (6 bases). Germline values: CDR1 SGHRS, CDR2 YFSETQ. Trimming left V 4 bases short and J 2 bases short, with 18 bases between. This CDR3 is 16 amino acids long. The CDR3: CASSPKTGSSQETQYF. As DNA, the CDR3 is TGCGCCAGCAGCCCTAAAACAGGGAGTTCACAAGAGACCCAGTACTTC.

The rearrangement joins TRBV4-2 to TRBJ1-2; D perhaps matches TRBD1 (6 bases). V was trimmed by 1 base and J by 7 bases, leaving 13 bases between them. Germline V lookup: CDR1 LGHNA, CDR2 YNFKEQ. The CDR3 has 14 amino acids. CDR3 sequence: CASSQVQGSSGYTF. The CDR3 coding sequence is TGTGCCAGCAGCCAAGTGCAGGGGTCTAGTGGCTACACCTTC.